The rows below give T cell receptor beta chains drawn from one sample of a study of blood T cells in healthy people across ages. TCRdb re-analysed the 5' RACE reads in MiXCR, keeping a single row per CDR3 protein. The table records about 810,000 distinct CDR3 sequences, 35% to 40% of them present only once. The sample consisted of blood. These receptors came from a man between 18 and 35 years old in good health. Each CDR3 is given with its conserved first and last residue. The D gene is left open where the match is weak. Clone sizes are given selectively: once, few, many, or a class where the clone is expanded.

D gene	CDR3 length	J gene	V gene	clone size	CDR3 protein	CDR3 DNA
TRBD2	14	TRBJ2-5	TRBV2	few	CASRPGLAMETQYF	TGTGCCAGCAGACCGGGACTAGCAATGGAGACCCAGTACTTC
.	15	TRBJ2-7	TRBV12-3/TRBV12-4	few	CASSPRRAPSYEQYF	TGTGCCAGCAGTCCCCGGCGGGCCCCCTCCTACGAGCAGTACTTC
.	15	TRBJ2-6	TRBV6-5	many	CASSYRVSGANVLTF	TGTGCCAGCAGTTACCGAGTATCTGGGGCCAACGTCCTGACTTTC
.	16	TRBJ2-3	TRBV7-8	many	CASSLGYGGTTDTQYF	TGTGCCAGCAGCTTAGGGTACGGGGGAACCACAGATACGCAGTATTTT
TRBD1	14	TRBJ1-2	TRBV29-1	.	CSVEGQGRNYGYTF	TGCAGCGTTGAAGGACAGGGACGTAACTATGGCTACACCTTC
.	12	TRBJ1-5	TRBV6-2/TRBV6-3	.	CASSAPGEPQHF	TGTGCCAGCAGTGCCCCGGGGGAGCCCCAGCATTTT
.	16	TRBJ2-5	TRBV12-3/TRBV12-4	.	CASSSLPSAIQETQYF	TGTGCCAGCAGTTCCCTCCCCTCAGCCATCCAAGAGACCCAGTACTTC
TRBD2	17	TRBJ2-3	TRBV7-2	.	CASSFVDGGVSTDTQYF	TGTGCCAGCAGCTTTGTTGACGGGGGGGTTTCCACAGATACGCAGTATTTT
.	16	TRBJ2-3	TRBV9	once	CASSVSGGTSTDTQYF	TGTGCCAGCAGCGTATCTGGCGGGACTAGCACAGATACGCAGTATTTT
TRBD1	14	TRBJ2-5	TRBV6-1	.	CASRGTGSIETQYF	TGTGCCAGCAGGGGGACAGGGAGTATCGAGACCCAGTACTTC
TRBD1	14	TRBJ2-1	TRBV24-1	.	CATSGGDRAHEQFF	TGTGCCACCAGTGGGGGGGACAGGGCACATGAGCAGTTCTTC
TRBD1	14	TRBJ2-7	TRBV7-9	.	CASSTDRVSYEQYF	TGTGCCAGCAGCACAGACAGGGTCTCCTACGAGCAGTACTTC
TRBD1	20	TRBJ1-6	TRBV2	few	CASSPEGGQGTGSYNSPLHF	TGTGCCAGCAGTCCCGAGGGGGGACAGGGGACGGGATCCTATAATTCACCCCTCCACTTT
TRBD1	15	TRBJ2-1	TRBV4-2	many	CASSTRDSSYNEQFF	TGTGCCAGCAGCACACGGGACAGCTCCTACAATGAGCAGTTCTTC
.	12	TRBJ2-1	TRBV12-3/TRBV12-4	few	CASSFVENEQFF	TGTGCCAGCAGTTTCGTCGAAAATGAGCAGTTCTTC
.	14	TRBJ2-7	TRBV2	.	CASIDGRASYEQYF	TGTGCCAGCATCGACGGCAGGGCGAGCTACGAGCAGTACTTC
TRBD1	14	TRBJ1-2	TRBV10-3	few	CAISPGGPNYGYTF	TGTGCCATCAGTCCAGGGGGACCTAACTATGGCTACACCTTC
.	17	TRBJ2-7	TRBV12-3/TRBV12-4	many	CASSRTHRDPILYEQYF	TGTGCCAGCAGTCGTACCCACAGGGATCCCATCCTATACGAGCAGTACTTC
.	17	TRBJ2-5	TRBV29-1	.	CSVEVSTVRALQETQYF	TGCAGCGTTGAAGTGAGCACAGTAAGGGCCCTCCAAGAGACCCAGTACTTC
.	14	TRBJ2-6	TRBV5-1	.	CASSSRTGANVLTF	TGCGCCAGCAGCTCACGAACTGGGGCCAACGTCCTGACTTTC
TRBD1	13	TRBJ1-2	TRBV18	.	CASSPDRVNGCTF	TGTGCCAGCTCACCAGACAGGGTTAATGGCTGCACCTTC
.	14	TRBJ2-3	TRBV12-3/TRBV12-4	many	CASTRHTSTDTQYF	TGTGCCAGCACCCGTCATACTAGCACAGATACGCAGTATTTT
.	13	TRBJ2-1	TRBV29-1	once	CSVESAADNEQFF	TGCAGCGTGGAATCAGCAGCGGACAATGAGCAGTTCTTC
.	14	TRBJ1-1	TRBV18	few	CASSPRGLNTEAFF	TGTGCCAGCTCACCAAGAGGACTAAACACTGAAGCTTTCTTT
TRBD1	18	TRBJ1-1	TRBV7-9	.	CASSLAGQGAIRNTEAFF	TGTGCCAGCAGCTTAGCGGGACAGGGGGCAATAAGGAACACTGAAGCTTTCTTT
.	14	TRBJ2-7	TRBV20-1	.	CSASPGRVSYEQYF	TGCAGTGCCAGTCCCGGGCGGGTTTCCTACGAGCAGTACTTC
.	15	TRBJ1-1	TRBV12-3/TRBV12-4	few	CASSFGGRGNTEAFF	TGTGCCAGCAGTTTTGGGGGTAGAGGCAACACTGAAGCTTTCTTT
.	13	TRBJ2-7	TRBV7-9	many	CASRKDGPYEQYF	TGTGCCAGCAGAAAGGACGGGCCCTACGAGCAGTACTTC
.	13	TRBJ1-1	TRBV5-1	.	CDSSQDSRWEAFF	TGCGACAGCAGCCAAGACAGTAGGTGGGAAGCTTTCTTT
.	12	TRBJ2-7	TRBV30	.	CAWSGGPYEQYF	TGTGCCTGGAGTGGCGGGCCCTACGAGCAGTACTTC
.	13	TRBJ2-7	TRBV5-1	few	CASSFGVAGEQYF	TGCGCCAGCAGCTTTGGGGTCGCGGGAGAGCAGTACTTC
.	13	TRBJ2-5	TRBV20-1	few	CSARAGKRETQYF	TGCAGTGCTAGGGCCGGCAAGCGGGAGACCCAGTACTTC
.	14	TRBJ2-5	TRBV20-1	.	CSAVVTRIRETQYF	TGCAGTGCTGTCGTTACAAGGATCAGGGAGACCCAGTACTTC
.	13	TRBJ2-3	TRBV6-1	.	CASSDAADYTQYF	TGTGCCAGCAGTGACGCGGCGGACTATACGCAGTATTTT
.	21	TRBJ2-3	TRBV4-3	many	CASSQVVPDRQGIRGTDTQYF	TGCGCCAGCAGCCAAGTGGTCCCTGATAGGCAGGGAATACGGGGCACAGATACGCAGTATTTT
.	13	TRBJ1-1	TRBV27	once	CASRPGRLTEAFF	TGTGCCAGCAGGCCCGGGCGGCTCACTGAAGCTTTCTTT
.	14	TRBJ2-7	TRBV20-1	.	CSARRTAPTYEQYF	TGCAGTGCTAGGAGGACAGCACCTACCTACGAGCAGTACTTC
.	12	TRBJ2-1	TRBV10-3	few	CAGARGNDEQFF	TGTGCCGGGGCCAGGGGCAATGATGAGCAGTTCTTC
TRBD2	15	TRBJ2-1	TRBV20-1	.	CSARDSGGSSNEQFF	TGCAGTGCTAGAGATAGCGGGGGGTCCTCCAATGAGCAGTTCTTC
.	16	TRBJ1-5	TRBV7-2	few	CASSSRPVPSNQPQHF	TGTGCCAGCAGCTCCCGGCCTGTCCCTAGCAATCAGCCCCAGCATTTT
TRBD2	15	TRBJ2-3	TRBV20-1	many	CSASVLTSVSDTQYF	TGCAGTGCTAGTGTACTGACTAGCGTATCAGATACGCAGTATTTT
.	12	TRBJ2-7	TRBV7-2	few	CASSRTINEQYF	TGTGCCAGCAGCCGGACTATTAATGAGCAGTACTTC
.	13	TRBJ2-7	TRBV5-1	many	CASSLETAYEQYF	TGCGCCAGCAGTCTAGAGACAGCCTACGAGCAGTACTTC
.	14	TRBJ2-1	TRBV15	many	CATSPGQSYNEQFF	TGTGCCACCAGCCCTGGACAGTCCTACAATGAGCAGTTCTTC
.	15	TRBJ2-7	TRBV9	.	CASSVVDLSGSEQYF	TGTGCCAGCAGCGTAGTGGACCTCTCGGGCTCCGAGCAGTACTTC
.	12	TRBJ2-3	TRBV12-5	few	CASGARSDTQYF	TGTGCTAGTGGGGCCCGTTCAGATACGCAGTATTTT